This paragraph reports one T cell receptor (beta chain). Its cognate antigen is unknown. The source of the sample is a study of memory CD4+ T cells and cytomegalovirus serostatus. The sort gate was single viable CD3+CD4+CD8-CD45RO+ cells for memory CD4+ T cells. Serum IgG to CMV pp150, pp28, p38 and p52 defined serostatus. Study observations and caveats: Of 164 reported CMV TCRbeta sequences, around 62 were found in memory CD4+ repertoires. Suggested: most of the CMV-linked TCR signature lies in CD4+ memory cells.

As processed by the authors: Out-of-frame sequences were removed, leaving around 2,000,000 distinct TCRbeta sequences. Repertoires were generated with immunoSEQ multiplex PCR, while TCRdb's copy carries only in-frame clones and drops some. V, J and clone size reflect that table, while D and trimming were determined from the DNA. The top ten clones hold about 0.6% of a sample with approximately 46,000 clones, around four fifths of them seen once. The CDR3 has 14 amino acids. The V gene's germline CDR1 is SQVTM and CDR2 ANQGSEA. V lost 6 bases, J lost 1 base, and 12 bases lay in between. The chain recombines TRBV29-1 with TRBJ2-2; tentatively, D is TRBD1 or TRBD2 (5 bases each). This clonotype was sampled from an adult in good health and CMV-seronegative. Material: memory CD4+ T cells from blood. The chain's CDR3 is CSVGAQGNTGELFF. The DNA of the CDR3 is TGCAGCGTCGGGGCGCAGGGGAACACCGGGGAGCTGTTTTTT.